The following is a T cell receptor (beta chain) sequence with its context. The source of the sample is a study of blood T cell repertoires in COVID-19. The wider study: Two consecutive negative NP/OP PCR tests, clearance, or resolved symptoms defined Cohort 3 recovery.

Measured with immunoSEQ multiplex PCR; TCRdb has only the in-frame clones, and not every one. Among under 400,000 clones listed, around 87% were seen once. CDR3 length: 15 amino acids. Germline CDR1 MNHEY, CDR2 SVGAGI. Trimming stripped 6 bases from V and 7 bases from J, with 21 bases between. Participant-reported clinical history was the basis for cohort assignment. Sequencing was done on a sample of PBMCs or T cells enriched from blood (not recorded which). The source is a man aged 35 to 55 in a cohort exposed to, infected with or recovered from COVID-19 (not recorded which). The chain is built from TRBV6-5 and TRBJ1-2, with a tentative D call TRBD1 (5 bases). The CDR3 is CASSATTRGGVGYTF. DNA of the CDR3: TGTGCCAGCAGCGCCACCACGCGCGGAGGGGTTGGCTACACCTTC.